This T cell receptor (beta chain) was identified in a study of T cell responses to AZD1222 COVID-19 vaccine. Background on the study: The study pooled second doses at about 4 or about 12 weeks. Whole-study results and caveats: Among the donors, most were white British and more were female, and clonal diversity was possibly underestimated. Two AZD1222 administrations were followed by greater Spike-specific TCR breadth and depth. Among spike-specific TCRs, nearly half reportedly target unmutated variant regions.

With regard to this clone: No antigen is known for it.

Using immunoSEQ multiplex PCR, the repertoire was profiled, and TCRdb retains in-frame clones only, with some absent. This sample yields more than 95,000 clones, of which 90% are seen a single time; just over 7% belongs to the top ten. This CDR3 spans 15 amino acids. Germline lookup yields CDR1 LNHDA and CDR2 SQIVND (reference sequence). The V and J ends lost 7 bases and 3 bases, in that order; junction bases with no gene match: 11. The clonotype originates from an adult in good health. The chain uses TRBV19 and TRBJ1-2; 7 bases line up with TRBD1. This material consisted of peripheral blood, taken on day 0 of AZD1222 vaccination. This CDR3 reads CASNTGDAHYYGYTF. As DNA, the CDR3 is TGTGCCAGTAACACAGGGGACGCTCATTACTATGGCTACACCTTC. Using reference TRBV19 and TRBJ1-2 for the parts outside the CDR3, the full variable domain is DGGITQSPKYLFRKEGQNVTLSCEQNLNHDAMYWYRQDPGQGLRLIYYSQIVNDFQKGDIAEGYSVSREKKESFPLTVTSAQKNPTAFYLCASNTGDAHYYGYTFGSGTRLTVV.